This TCR beta chain was sequenced in a study of blood T cell repertoires in COVID-19. In the study overall: There were acute and convalescent COVID-19 samples, and they came from the United States, Italy and Spain. PBMCs, B-cell-depleted T cells, or T cells were the source of the cDNA or gDNA that made up the material.

Germline trimming cut 2 bases from V and 9 bases from J; bases unmatched to any gene: 6. This CDR3 comprises 14 residues. The germline gives CDR1 SGHDT, CDR2 YYEEEE. Enrollment of patients from Seattle took place during active infection, with longitudinal follow-up. Original data processing: It was from reference gene primer amplification that nucleated cell counts were estimated. The protocol was immunoSEQ multiplex PCR, while the TCRdb copy is restricted to in-frame clones and leaves out a portion. That table supplies the V and J calls and clone size; D and trimming were determined from the DNA. Altogether roughly 130,000 clones are present, roughly three quarters being singletons, with the ten largest covering roughly 4.9%.

The receptor's source is a woman aged 70-85 years with COVID-19, enrolled during active disease. Sequenced material: peripheral blood. The chain carries TRBV5-6 and TRBJ2-5; 11 bases are shared with TRBD2. In nucleotides, the CDR3 is TGTGCCAGCAGCTTTCTAGCGGGGGGAGGGGCCCAGTACTTC. It translates to CASSFLAGGGAQYF.